Shown below are 21 T cell receptor beta chains from a single sample sequenced in a study of regulatory T cells in long-lasting Graves disease (dated by TCRdb to 2020 to 2022). Library preparation employed multiplex PCR. The instrument was an Illumina HiSeq 4000. TCR beta libraries were built with iRepertoire HTBI primers and Arm-PCR amplification of CDR3 regions. TCRdb redid the processing of the public reads, applying fastp at Q25 and MiXCR, and retained in-frame beta chains. Rows merge per CDR3 protein into single entries with the most common DNA and genes. This sample comprises under 400,000 distinct CDR3 sequences, roughly 17% of them detected only once. The top ten clonotypes cover 25% to 30% of the sample. In the paper's terms, the time point label means: newly diagnosed GD, antithyroid drugs for less than 3 months. For both TCR sequencing and RNA sequencing, RNA was extracted from PBMCs in TRIzol.

This sample was also put to use in a study of T cells in Graves' hyperthyroidism and ophthalmopathy.

Sequences were derived from peripheral blood mononuclear cells (PBMCs), sampled at new diagnosis, from a patient treated with antithyroid drugs. All receptors derive from a man aged 35-49 years with Graves disease. Donor details come from another sample of the same person, matched by shared clones.

This clonotype has only a few counts. A read error may account for a junction end that differs from germline. The J gene is TRBJ2-1, the V gene TRBV10-1, with a possible D match to TRBD1 (6 bases). The CDR3 is made up of 14 amino acids. Germline CDR1 and CDR2: WNHNN and SYGVQD (reference sequence). This CDR3 reads CTSSMSRGYNEQFF. For the CDR3, the DNA is TGCACCAGCAGTATGTCCAGGGGCTACAATGAGCAGTTCTTC.

This clonotype was detected many times. J is TRBJ2-3 and V is TRBV7-2, with 9 bases identical to TRBD2. The V gene's germline CDR1 is SGHTA and CDR2 FQGNSA. The CDR3 extends over 15 amino acids. Losses at the gene ends were 3 bases for V and 2 bases for J; bases not matched to a gene: 3. The CDR3 loop is CASSLAGGDTDTQYF. In DNA form, the CDR3 reads TGTGCCAGCAGCTTGGCGGGGGGGGACACAGATACGCAGTATTTT.

This clonotype was found many times. The chain is built from TRBV28 and TRBJ2-7; perhaps TRBD2 as D (6 bases). Trimming pared 5 bases from V and 0 bases from J, leaving 14 bases between. Germline V lookup: CDR1 MDHEN, CDR2 SYDVKM. This CDR3 comprises 15 residues. CDR3 loop: CASSGGTGDSYEQYF. The CDR3 DNA follows: TGTGCCAGCAGTGGCGGGACGGGGGACTCCTACGAGCAGTACTTC.

Points on this clonotype: A read error may be the cause here, since a much bigger clone is one base away. A read error is likely, as this CDR3 ends without the conserved phenylalanine or tryptophan. The chain carries TRBV29-1 and TRBJ2-7; 9 bases fit TRBD1. The CDR3 runs to 13 residues. Germline CDR1 reads SQVTM; CDR2 reads ANQGSEA. The V gene end was trimmed by 7 bases and the J gene end by 3 bases; junction bases not matched to a gene: 7. The DNA for the CDR3 is TGCAGCGCAGCCTCGGGACAGGGCTACGAGCAGTACTTG. Translating it yields CSAASGQGYEQYL.

This sequence joins TRBV5-1 and TRBJ2-3; D unclear. V gave up 0 bases and J gave up 5 bases, with 10 bases separating them. Germline CDR1 and CDR2: SGHRS and YFSETQ. This CDR3 comprises 14 residues. CDR3 in amino acids: CASSLDPQRDTQYF. In DNA form, the CDR3 reads TGCGCCAGCAGCTTGGATCCCCAGAGAGATACGCAGTATTTT.

This clonotype was observed a handful of times. V is TRBV30 and J is TRBJ1-1; no firm D call. CDR3 length equals 15 residues. In germline, CDR1 is GTSNPN, CDR2 SVGIG (reference sequence). Trimming shortened V by 2 bases and J by 4 bases, and 17 bases separated the two germline ends. CDR3 amino acids: CAWSPLYRGSTEAFF. DNA for the CDR3: TGTGCCTGGAGTCCCCTGTACCGGGGTTCCACTGAAGCTTTCTTT.

There are many counts of this clonotype. The chain combines TRBV30 with TRBJ2-2; D gene unclear. Germline-derived CDR1 and CDR2 are GTSNPN and SVGIG (reference sequence). There are 11 residues in the CDR3. The V gene lost 5 bases and the J gene lost 4 bases, with 5 bases spanning the gap. CDR3 DNA sequence: TGTGCCTGGGCCCGCACCGGGGAGCTGTTTTTT. This gives the protein CAWARTGELFF.

In regard to this clonotype: A much larger clone differs by one base, so this may be a read error. The conserved phenylalanine or tryptophan normally closing the CDR3 is absent here, so this likely arose from a read error. V and J are TRBV5-1 and TRBJ2-1; TRBD2 aligns across 8 bases. CDR1 and CDR2 from the germline V gene are SGHRS and YFSETQ. The CDR3 is 15 residues long. J was trimmed by 2 bases and V by 5 bases; bases with no gene match: 6. The DNA of the CDR3 is TGCGCCAGCAGAAGTGTCGGGGGGGCCTACAATGAGCAGTTCCTC. Translated, it gives CASRSVGGAYNEQFL.

The rearrangement uses TRBV6-2 or TRBV6-3 and TRBJ1-2; the match to TRBD1 covers 12 bases. Germline V gives CDR1 MNHEY, CDR2 SVGEGT. With 5 bases clipped from V and 4 bases from J, the junction kept 5 bases outside the gene matches. The CDR3 sequence is 15 residues long. CDR3 sequence (DNA): TGTGCCAGCAGTGAACCGGGACAGGGGGCCTATGGCTACACCTTC. Amino acid sequence: CASSEPGQGAYGYTF.

A note on this clonotype: A single base is all that separates this from a far larger clone, so a read error is likely. The chain uses TRBV2 and TRBJ2-1, with no clear D. Trimming pared 7 bases from V and 10 bases from J, leaving 17 bases between. CDR3 length: 13 residues. Germline assignment: CDR1 SNHLY and CDR2 FYNNEI. Here the CDR3 reads CASTWSNSYEQFF. The CDR3 DNA follows: TGTGCCAGCACTTGGAGCAACTCCTACGAGCAGTTCTTC.

The sample holds many counts of this clonotype. V usage is TRBV7-2 and J usage is TRBJ2-7; D might be TRBD1 (5 bases). The V and J ends lost 7 bases and 3 bases respectively, with 16 bases between them. This CDR3 comprises 14 residues. CDR1 is SGHTA, CDR2 FQGNSA, per germline. CDR3 loop: CASKQANSNYEQYF. The CDR3 DNA is TGTGCCAGCAAACAGGCAAATAGCAACTACGAGCAGTACTTC.

In its sample, this clonotype was seen a few times. The rearrangement uses TRBV16 and TRBJ1-3; D not certain. V was cut by 1 base and J by 0 bases, with 10 bases left in between. Germline loops: CDR1 KGHSY, CDR2 FQNENV. CDR3 length: 16 amino acids. For the CDR3, the DNA is TGTGCCAGCAGCCAATGGGGAACTGACTCTGGAAACACCATATATTTT. Translating gives CASSQWGTDSGNTIYF.

This clonotype showed up many times. The gene calls are TRBV30 and TRBJ1-5, with D possibly being TRBD1 (6 bases). In germline, CDR1 is GTSNPN, CDR2 SVGIG (reference sequence). This CDR3 contains 14 residues. Trimming cost V 1 base and J 7 bases, with 14 bases left between them. CDR3 nucleotide sequence: TGTGCCTGGAGTGGGGGGCCCAGCTGGCAGCCCCAGCATTTT. This sequence encodes CAWSGGPSWQPQHF.

This clonotype was picked up many times. The chain has TRBV12-3 or TRBV12-4 and TRBJ1-4, with TRBD1 as a possible D gene (5 bases). Trimming took 3 bases from V and 8 from J, leaving 19 bases between them. This CDR3 spans 16 amino acids. The CDR3 coding sequence is TGTGCCAGCAGTTTGTCGCCGGGAGGGGTGGCCGAAAAACTGTTTTTT. Translating gives CASSLSPGGVAEKLFF.

This clonotype appeared many times. The CDR3 spells CSAREDREYGYTF. Here the CDR3 DNA reads TGCAGTGCCCGGGAGGACAGGGAATATGGCTACACCTTC. This chain links TRBV20-1 with TRBJ1-2; 8 bases line up with TRBD1. Trimming removed 6 bases from V and 5 bases from J; junction bases left unmatched: 8. CDR3 length equals 13 residues. Germline CDR1 reads DFQATT; CDR2 reads SNEGSKA (reference sequence).

In its sample, this clonotype was seen a few times. J is TRBJ2-5 and V is TRBV14; D is ambiguous. Per germline, CDR1 SGHDN and CDR2 FVKESK. V lost 1 base and J lost 1, with 13 bases in between. The CDR3 is 16 amino acids. DNA of the CDR3: TGTGCCAGCAGCCAAGCCCCCTCGGGTTTCCAAGAGACCCAGTACTTC. As protein: CASSQAPSGFQETQYF.

This clonotype was picked up one time. V usage is TRBV20-1 and J usage is TRBJ1-4, with 7 bases identical to TRBD1. J gave up 0 bases and V 3 bases, and 10 bases lay outside the gene matches. This CDR3 contains 17 residues. The V gene's germline CDR1 is DFQATT and CDR2 SNEGSKA (reference sequence). The CDR3 loop reads CSARAGTARSTNEKLFF. The DNA for the CDR3 is TGCAGTGCTAGGGCGGGGACAGCCCGATCAACTAATGAAAAACTGTTTTTT.

The chain combines TRBV20-1 with TRBJ2-5; D perhaps matches TRBD1 (6 bases). Germline V gene lookup returns CDR1 DFQATT and CDR2 SNEGSKA (reference sequence). V lost 4 bases and J lost 4, with 10 bases in between. There are 12 residues in the CDR3. The CDR3 sequence is CSATDRLETQYF. Here the CDR3 DNA reads TGCAGTGCTACCGACAGGCTAGAGACCCAGTACTTC.

J is TRBJ1-5 and V is TRBV6-2 or TRBV6-3; D unresolved. Germline lookup yields CDR1 MNHEY and CDR2 SVGEGT. CDR3 length: 17 amino acids. V was trimmed by 5 bases and J by 0 bases, leaving 17 bases between them. Here the CDR3 reads CASSEGVPPYSNQPQHF. The CDR3 region has the DNA TGTGCCAGCAGTGAAGGAGTCCCCCCCTATAGCAATCAGCCCCAGCATTTT.

In its sample, this clonotype was seen a few times. This rearrangement joins TRBV5-5 to TRBJ1-3, with D tentatively TRBD1 (6 bases). The germline V gene has CDR1 SGHKS and CDR2 YYEKEE (reference sequence). Trimming pared 2 bases from V and 2 bases from J, leaving 11 bases between. CDR3 length: 15 amino acids. The CDR3 DNA follows: TGTGCCAGCAGCTTAACAGGGTTTGCTGGAAACACCATATATTTT. It yields the protein CASSLTGFAGNTIYF.

This clonotype was observed at least ten times. The chain is built from TRBV18 and TRBJ2-5, with 9 nucleotides matching TRBD2. The CDR3 is 16 amino acids. Germline CDR1 reads KGHSH; CDR2 reads LQKENI. V trimming: 4 bases; J trimming: 1 base; junction bases outside the gene matches: 7. DNA of the CDR3: TGTGCCAGCTCACGTGCTAGCGGGATGTTCCAAGAGACCCAGTACTTC. Translation gives CASSRASGMFQETQYF.